This is a list of T cell receptor beta chains from one sample in a study of beta chain features in type 1 diabetes. Repertoires were generated with immunoSEQ multiplex PCR, while TCRdb's copy carries only in-frame clones and drops some. The sample yields under 450,000 clones, around 13% seen once. Sequencing was done on a sample of naive CD4+ T cells from blood. These TCRs come from a man aged 30 to 39 in good health. Each CDR3 is given with its conserved first and last residue. A D gene is named only where the DNA matches it firmly. Only part of the rows carry a size: once, few, many, or a class if the clone is expanded.

few	TRBV29-1	TRBJ2-3	NA	CSVAQVPDTQYF	TGCAGCGTTGCCCAGGTCCCAGATACGCAGTATTTT
NA	TRBV9	TRBJ2-5	TRBD2	CASSVGVAGVETQYF	TGTGCCAGCAGCGTAGGGGTAGCGGGAGTTGAGACCCAGTACTTC
NA	TRBV19	TRBJ1-5	NA	CASIDPAGYNQPQHF	TGTGCCAGTATTGATCCAGCCGGATACAATCAGCCCCAGCATTTT
NA	TRBV11-2	TRBJ1-2	NA	CASSLANYGYTF	TGTGCCAGCAGCTTAGCCAACTATGGCTACACCTTC
few	TRBV7-9	TRBJ1-2	NA	CASSLDRDRYGYTF	TGTGCCAGCAGCTTAGACCGGGACCGCTATGGCTACACCTTC
few	TRBV2	TRBJ2-6	TRBD1	CASRSGQGAPGANVLTF	TGTGCCAGCAGATCCGGACAGGGGGCCCCTGGGGCCAACGTCCTGACTTTC
few	TRBV30	TRBJ1-3	NA	CACAKDSGNTIYF	TGTGCCTGCGCGAAAGACTCTGGAAACACCATATATTTT
few	TRBV7-3	TRBJ1-4	TRBD1	CASSLDRAPNEKLFF	TGTGCCAGCAGCTTGGACAGGGCACCTAATGAAAAACTGTTTTTT
NA	TRBV9	TRBJ2-5	NA	CASSVGVADQETQYF	TGTGCCAGCAGCGTAGGGGTAGCGGATCAAGAGACCCAGTACTTC
NA	TRBV4-2	TRBJ2-5	TRBD2	CASRGLARETQYF	TGTGCCAGCAGGGGACTAGCGAGAGAGACCCAGTACTTC
NA	TRBV18	TRBJ1-2	NA	CASSPLKGIGGYTF	TGTGCCAGCTCACCACTGAAGGGGATCGGTGGCTACACCTTC
NA	TRBV5-1	TRBJ2-1	NA	CASSPRESTGSNEQFF	TGCGCCAGCAGCCCCCGGGAATCCACCGGGTCTAATGAGCAGTTCTTC
few	TRBV18	TRBJ2-1	NA	CASSPITSYNEQFF	TGTGCCAGCTCACCTATCACTAGCTACAATGAGCAGTTCTTC
NA	TRBV27	TRBJ2-6	TRBD1	CASSLWGTGANVLTF	TGTGCCAGCAGTTTATGGGGGACAGGAGCCAACGTCCTGACTTTC
NA	TRBV15	TRBJ1-1	NA	CATSRGRFRDEAFF	TGTGCCACCAGCAGAGGTAGATTTCGGGATGAAGCTTTCTTT
NA	TRBV30	TRBJ1-2	NA	CAWTAGGSLPYGYTF	TGTGCCTGGACCGCGGGAGGCAGTCTGCCCTATGGCTACACCTTC
few	TRBV5-1	TRBJ1-6	NA	CASSLEGQRNSPLHF	TGCGCCAGCAGCTTGGAGGGTCAGAGGAATTCACCCCTCCACTTT
NA	TRBV5-4	TRBJ2-5	TRBD2	CASSIRLAGVETQYF	TGTGCCAGCAGCATTCGACTAGCGGGGGTAGAGACCCAGTACTTC
NA	TRBV27	TRBJ1-2	NA	CASSSLRWDYGYTF	TGTGCCAGCAGTTCCCTAAGGTGGGACTATGGCTACACCTTC
NA	TRBV27	TRBJ2-3	NA	CASSGGLTQYF	TGTGCCAGCAGCGGCGGGCTTACGCAGTATTTT
NA	TRBV7-2	TRBJ2-5	NA	CASSFISETQYF	TGTGCCAGCAGCTTCATTTCGGAGACCCAGTACTTC
NA	TRBV9	TRBJ2-3	NA	CASSVGSSTDTQYF	TGTGCCAGCAGCGTAGGCAGTTCCACAGATACGCAGTATTTT
few	TRBV4-3	TRBJ2-3	NA	CASSHKRLARGGTDTQYF	TGCGCCAGCAGCCACAAGAGGTTAGCGCGGGGTGGCACAGATACGCAGTATTTT
few	TRBV4-1	TRBJ2-7	NA	CASSQPARSYEQYF	TGCGCCAGCAGCCAGCCAGCCAGGTCCTACGAGCAGTACTTC
few	TRBV7-9	TRBJ2-5	NA	CASRHHQGYNEETQYF	TGTGCCAGCAGACACCACCAAGGTTACAACGAAGAGACCCAGTACTTC
NA	TRBV11-3	TRBJ2-5	NA	CASSSFSFQETQYF	TGTGCCAGCAGCTCCTTTTCGTTTCAAGAGACCCAGTACTTC
few	TRBV6-1	TRBJ2-2	NA	CASGQQGNTGELFF	TGTGCCTCCGGGCAACAGGGAAACACCGGGGAGCTGTTTTTT
few	TRBV7-3	TRBJ1-1	NA	CASSANLNTEAFF	TGTGCCAGCAGCGCGAACCTGAACACTGAAGCTTTCTTT
NA	TRBV11-3	TRBJ1-1	NA	CASSGAARNTEAFF	TGTGCCAGCAGCGGAGCAGCAAGGAACACTGAAGCTTTCTTT
few	TRBV18	TRBJ2-4	NA	CASSPGTEGIQYF	TGTGCCAGCTCACCCGGGACTGAGGGCATTCAGTACTTC
few	TRBV2	TRBJ1-1	TRBD1	CASSPGQVNTEAFF	TGTGCCAGCAGCCCGGGACAGGTGAACACTGAAGCTTTCTTT
few	TRBV29-1	TRBJ1-1	NA	CSGSGSPTEAFF	TGCAGTGGCTCCGGGTCTCCGACTGAAGCTTTCTTT
few	TRBV29-1	TRBJ1-1	NA	CSVRRRGERGNTEAFF	TGCAGCGTCCGAAGAAGGGGTGAACGGGGGAACACTGAAGCTTTCTTT
NA	TRBV9	TRBJ1-3	TRBD1	CASSIRTGSAGNTIYF	TGTGCCAGCAGCATCCGGACAGGGTCGGCTGGAAACACCATATATTTT
few	TRBV7-3	TRBJ2-1	TRBD2	CASSFLPGLQRESHNQQFF	TGTGCCAGCAGCTTTCTCCCCGGCCTGCAGCGGGAGTCCCACAATCAGCAGTTCTTC
few	TRBV11-2	TRBJ1-6	NA	CASSWARVDNSPLHF	TGTGCCAGCAGCTGGGCAAGGGTAGATAATTCACCCCTCCACTTT
NA	TRBV18	TRBJ2-5	NA	CASSVLGETQYF	TGTGCCAGCTCGGTCCTCGGAGAGACCCAGTACTTC
NA	TRBV7-2	TRBJ2-3	NA	CASSPKGGDTQYF	TGTGCCAGCAGTCCGAAAGGCGGGGATACGCAGTATTTT
few	TRBV2	TRBJ2-2	NA	CASGTARLFF	TGTGCCAGCGGGACCGCAAGGCTGTTTTTT
few	TRBV7-2	TRBJ2-1	TRBD2	CASGDSGSSYEQFF	TGTGCCAGCGGCGATAGCGGGAGTTCCTATGAGCAGTTCTTC
NA	TRBV7-2	TRBJ1-4	NA	CASSLAGHPNEKLFF	TGTGCCAGCAGCTTAGCTGGGCACCCAAACGAAAAACTGTTTTTT
NA	TRBV29-1	TRBJ1-1	NA	CSVGQGNTEAFF	TGCAGCGTTGGGCAGGGAAACACTGAAGCTTTCTTT
NA	TRBV29-1	TRBJ1-1	NA	CSVEGRFGNTEAFF	TGCAGCGTTGAAGGAAGGTTTGGGAACACTGAAGCTTTCTTT
NA	TRBV9	TRBJ1-6	TRBD1	CASSAGQGYNSPLHF	TGTGCCAGCAGCGCCGGACAGGGGTATAATTCACCCCTCCACTTT
NA	TRBV6-5	TRBJ1-6	TRBD1	CASRRGQGSPLHF	TGTGCCAGCAGGAGGGGACAGGGTTCACCCCTCCACTTT
NA	TRBV30	TRBJ2-1	NA	CAWSVGLGTEQFF	TGTGCCTGGAGTGTAGGTCTTGGGACTGAGCAGTTCTTC
few	TRBV20-1	TRBJ2-5	NA	CSASIGETQYF	TGCAGTGCTAGCATCGGAGAGACCCAGTACTTC
NA	TRBV10-3	TRBJ2-1	NA	CAIMAGGPYNEQFF	TGTGCCATCATGGCCGGGGGCCCGTACAATGAGCAGTTCTTC
NA	TRBV7-2	TRBJ2-2	NA	CASSLESYGELFF	TGTGCCAGCAGCTTAGAGTCTTATGGGGAGCTGTTTTTT
NA	TRBV25-1	TRBJ1-4	NA	CASTDLSGRKLFF	TGTGCCAGCACCGACCTGTCAGGGCGAAAACTGTTTTTT
few	TRBV27	TRBJ2-1	NA	CASSFGQPSRAYNEQFF	TGTGCCAGCAGTTTCGGCCAGCCTAGCCGTGCCTACAATGAGCAGTTCTTC
NA	TRBV4-3	TRBJ2-7	TRBD1	CASSRGQSYEQYF	TGCGCCAGCAGCCGGGGACAGTCCTACGAGCAGTACTTC
NA	TRBV7-9	TRBJ1-5	TRBD1	CASSRDRIASNQPQHF	TGTGCCAGCAGCCGGGACAGGATTGCAAGCAATCAGCCCCAGCATTTT
NA	TRBV7-2	TRBJ1-5	NA	CASSLAGRPGNQPQHF	TGTGCCAGCAGCTTAGCCGGTAGGCCGGGGAATCAGCCCCAGCATTTT
NA	TRBV6-5	TRBJ2-2	NA	CASSDRTNTGELFF	TGTGCCAGTTCGGACCGAACTAACACCGGGGAGCTGTTTTTT